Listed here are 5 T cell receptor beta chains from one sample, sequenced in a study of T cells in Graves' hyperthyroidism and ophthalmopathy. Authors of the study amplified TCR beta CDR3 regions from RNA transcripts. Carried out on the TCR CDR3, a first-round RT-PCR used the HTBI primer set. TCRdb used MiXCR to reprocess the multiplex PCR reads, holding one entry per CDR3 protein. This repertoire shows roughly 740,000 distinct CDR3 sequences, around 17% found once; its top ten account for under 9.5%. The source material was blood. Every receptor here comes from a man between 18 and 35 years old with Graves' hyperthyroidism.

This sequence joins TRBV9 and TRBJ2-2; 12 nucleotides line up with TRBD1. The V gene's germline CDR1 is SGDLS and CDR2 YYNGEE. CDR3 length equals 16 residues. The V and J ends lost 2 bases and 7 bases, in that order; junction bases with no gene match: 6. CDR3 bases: TGTGCCAGCAGCGTTGGGGGGACAGGGGGCGGCGGGGAGCTGTTTTTT. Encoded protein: CASSVGGTGGGGELFF.

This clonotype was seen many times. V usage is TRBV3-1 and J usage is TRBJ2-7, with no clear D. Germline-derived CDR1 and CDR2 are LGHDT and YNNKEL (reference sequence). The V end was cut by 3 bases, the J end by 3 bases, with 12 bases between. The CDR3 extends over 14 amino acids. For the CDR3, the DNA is TGTGCCAGCAGCCATTCCCCCACGGACTACGAGCAGTACTTC. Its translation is CASSHSPTDYEQYF.

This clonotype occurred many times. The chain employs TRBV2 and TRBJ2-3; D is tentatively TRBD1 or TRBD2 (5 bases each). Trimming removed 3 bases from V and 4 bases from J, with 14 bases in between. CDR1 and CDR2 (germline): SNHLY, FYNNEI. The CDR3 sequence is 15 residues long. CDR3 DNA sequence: TGTGCCAGCAGTGATAGTAACGTGGGGGCAGATACGCAGTATTTT. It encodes CASSDSNVGADTQYF.

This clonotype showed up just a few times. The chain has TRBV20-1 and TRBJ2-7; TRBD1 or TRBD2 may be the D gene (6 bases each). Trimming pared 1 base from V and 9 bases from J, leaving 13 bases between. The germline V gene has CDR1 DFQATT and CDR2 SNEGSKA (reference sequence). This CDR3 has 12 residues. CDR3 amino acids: CSARVGSRGQYF. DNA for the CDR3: TGCAGTGCTAGAGTCGGGAGCAGGGGGCAGTACTTC.

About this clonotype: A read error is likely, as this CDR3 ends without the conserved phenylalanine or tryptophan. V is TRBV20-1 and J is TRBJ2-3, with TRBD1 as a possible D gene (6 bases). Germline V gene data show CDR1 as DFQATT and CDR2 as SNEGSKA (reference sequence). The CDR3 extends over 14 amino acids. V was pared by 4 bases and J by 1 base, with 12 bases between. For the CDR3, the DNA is TGCAGTGCTAACGTCAGGGGTGGCACAGATACGCAGTATCTT. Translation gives CSANVRGGTDTQYL.